Presented here are 10 T cell receptor beta chains from one specimen sequenced in a study of neurological immune-mediated disorders. MiXCR was run by TCRdb on the 5' RACE reads, yielding one entry per CDR3 protein. The sample includes about 46,000 distinct CDR3 sequences, roughly 2% of them seen just once. Sequenced sample: PBMCs. These receptors originate from a middle-aged woman with multiple sclerosis.

At least ten counts were recorded for this clonotype. The V and J genes are TRBV3-1 and TRBJ1-5; 7 bases match TRBD1. This CDR3 has 13 amino acids. J gave up 14 bases and V 0 bases, and 7 bases lay outside the gene matches. The germline V gene encodes CDR1 LGHDT and CDR2 YNNKEL (reference sequence). The CDR3 sequence is CASSQEGQGVKHF. CDR3 in DNA: TGTGCCAGCAGCCAAGAGGGGCAGGGGGTGAAGCATTTT.

In this sample, this clonotype turned up many times. CDR3 nucleotide sequence: TGCGCCAGCAGCTTGGTGGCGTCTGGGGATGAGCAGTTCTTC. Translating it yields CASSLVASGDEQFF. This chain connects TRBV5-1 to TRBJ2-1; D not certain. This CDR3 is built from 14 residues. Trimming took 0 bases from V and 8 from J, leaving 12 bases between them. Germline CDR1 is SGHRS and CDR2 is YFSETQ.

Many counts were recorded for this clonotype. This rearrangement joins TRBV5-1 to TRBJ1-1; tentatively, D is TRBD1 (6 bases). This CDR3 is built from 12 residues. Trimming left V 7 bases short and J 2 bases short, with 9 bases between. Germline lookup yields CDR1 SGHRS and CDR2 YFSETQ. CDR3 loop: CASQDSNTEAFF. CDR3 nucleotides: TGCGCCAGCCAGGACAGCAACACTGAAGCTTTCTTT.

This clonotype was observed at least ten times. The chain couples TRBV29-1 to TRBJ1-2; D remains ambiguous. Trimming removed 6 bases from V and 1 base from J, with 9 bases in between. CDR3 length: 12 residues. Per germline, CDR1 SQVTM and CDR2 ANQGSEA. CDR3 residues: CSVHRLNYGYTF. CDR3 nucleotide sequence: TGCAGCGTCCATAGGCTTAACTATGGCTACACCTTC.

This clonotype came up many times. The V and J genes are TRBV6-5 and TRBJ2-1, with 8 bases fitting TRBD1. The CDR3 loop spans 14 amino acids. From germline, CDR1 is MNHEY and CDR2 SVGAGI. The J segment lost 6 bases and the V segment lost 7 bases, leaving 8 bases of the junction unmatched. CDR3 protein: CASTDRGRVNEQFF. The CDR3, as DNA: TGTGCCAGCACCGACAGGGGAAGGGTCAATGAGCAGTTCTTC.

In its sample, this clonotype was seen many times. The chain has TRBV2 and TRBJ1-6, with D possibly TRBD1 on 6 matching bases. The CDR3 spans 14 residues. V dropped 5 bases and J dropped 13 bases, with 18 bases sitting between them. Germline-derived CDR1 and CDR2 are SNHLY and FYNNEI. The CDR3 sequence is CASSPDRTLGPLHF. The CDR3 DNA reads TGTGCCAGCAGTCCTGACAGGACCCTTGGGCCCCTCCACTTT.

This clonotype was counted ten times or more. The chain uses TRBV2 and TRBJ2-5, with 8 bases matching TRBD2. With V trimmed by 2 bases and J by 5 bases, 4 bases remained unmatched. CDR1 SNHLY and CDR2 FYNNEI come from the germline V gene. This CDR3 has 14 amino acids. CDR3 sequence: CASSERTSSETQYF. DNA for the CDR3: TGTGCCAGCAGTGAACGGACTAGCAGCGAGACCCAGTACTTC.

In this sample, this clonotype turned up many times. The chain recombines TRBV20-1 with TRBJ1-1; D remains ambiguous. The germline gives CDR1 DFQATT, CDR2 SNEGSKA (reference sequence). CDR3 size: 13 residues. The germline V and J ends were trimmed by 3 bases and 1 base, with 9 bases remaining between them. This chain's CDR3 is CSASTWPNTEAFF. In nucleotides, the CDR3 is TGCAGTGCTAGCACTTGGCCGAACACTGAAGCTTTCTTT.

This clonotype was found many times. V and J are TRBV5-1 and TRBJ2-7, with D possibly TRBD2 on 7 matching bases. Germline CDR1 is SGHRS and CDR2 is YFSETQ. CDR3 length: 14 amino acids. Trimming took 0 bases from V and 6 from J, leaving 13 bases between them. CDR3 region: CASSLGRGRVEQYF. The CDR3 region has the DNA TGCGCCAGCAGCTTGGGGCGGGGGCGTGTCGAGCAGTACTTC.

This clonotype was observed at least ten times. The V and J genes are TRBV27 and TRBJ1-3, with D possibly TRBD1 on 5 matching bases. In germline, CDR1 is MNHEY, CDR2 SMNVEV (reference sequence). There are 14 residues in the CDR3. Trimming took 5 bases from V and 1 from J, leaving 9 bases between them. CDR3 DNA sequence: TGTGCCAGCAGTCATCGACAGTCTGGAAACACCATATATTTT. Its protein product is CASSHRQSGNTIYF.